Listed below are T cell receptor beta chains from one sample, sequenced in a study of blood T cells in healthy people across ages. One entry per CDR3 protein results from TCRdb running MiXCR on the 5' RACE reads. The table shows over 950,000 distinct CDR3 sequences, with around two fifths occurring only once. Specimen: blood. The receptors originated from a man younger than 35 in good health. Both conserved end residues are part of each CDR3. The D gene is left open where the match is weak. Clone size is stated in some rows and not others, as once, few, many or a class when expanded.

v_call	clone_size	d_call	j_call	cdr3_aa	cdr3_nt
TRBV20-1	few	TRBD1	TRBJ1-1	CSARAGTGGSEAFF	TGCAGTGCTAGAGCCGGGACAGGGGGATCTGAAGCTTTCTTT
TRBV19	-	-	TRBJ2-1	CASWERYNEQFF	TGTGCCAGTTGGGAGCGATACAATGAGCAGTTCTTC
TRBV6-5	-	-	TRBJ1-2	CASKVNGGNYGYTF	TGTGCCAGCAAGGTTAACGGGGGTAACTATGGCTACACCTTC
TRBV11-2	-	-	TRBJ1-4	CASSLDPGINEKLFF	TGTGCCAGCAGCTTAGACCCCGGAATCAATGAAAAACTGTTTTTT
TRBV7-2	few	-	TRBJ1-5	CASSLVPGRRNQPQHF	TGTGCCAGCAGCTTAGTCCCGGGTCGACGCAATCAGCCCCAGCATTTT
TRBV6-5	once	-	TRBJ1-1	CASSYSTSSLVNTEAFF	TGTGCCAGCAGTTACTCGACCTCCAGCTTAGTGAACACTGAAGCTTTCTTT
TRBV9	-	TRBD1	TRBJ1-1	CASSAMGTVEAFF	TGTGCCAGCAGCGCAATGGGGACAGTTGAAGCTTTCTTT
TRBV29-1	few	-	TRBJ1-2	CSVEDLGGDSYGYTF	TGCAGCGTTGAAGATCTCGGTGGAGATAGCTATGGCTACACCTTC
TRBV7-2	-	-	TRBJ2-5	CASKPGHRAETQYF	TGTGCCAGTAAGCCCGGTCACAGGGCGGAGACCCAGTACTTC
TRBV6-2/TRBV6-3	few	-	TRBJ2-5	CASSYGPLGDIGETQYF	TGTGCCAGCAGTTACGGACCTTTAGGGGACATAGGGGAGACCCAGTACTTC
TRBV4-1	-	TRBD1	TRBJ1-1	CASSPRQGGGMNTEAFF	TGCGCCAGCAGCCCCAGACAGGGAGGGGGGATGAACACTGAAGCTTTCTTT
TRBV3-1	-	-	TRBJ2-3	CASSLGFEEPTDTQYF	TGTGCCAGCAGCCTTGGGTTTGAGGAGCCCACAGATACGCAGTATTTT
TRBV20-1	-	-	TRBJ1-5	CSAKKGNQPQHF	TGCAGTGCTAAAAAGGGCAATCAGCCCCAGCATTTT
TRBV28	-	-	TRBJ1-4	CASSPPGRIEGGKLFF	TGTGCCAGCAGTCCCCCTGGGCGGATCGAAGGCGGAAAACTGTTTTTT
TRBV12-3/TRBV12-4	few	-	TRBJ1-1	CASRDDRATEAFF	TGTGCCAGCAGAGACGACCGGGCCACTGAAGCTTTCTTT
TRBV6-5	-	-	TRBJ2-3	CASSDRNPSDTQYF	TGTGCCAGCAGCGACAGAAACCCTTCAGATACGCAGTATTTT
TRBV7-2	-	-	TRBJ2-2	CASSSQGSQNTGELFF	TGTGCCAGCAGCTCCCAGGGAAGTCAGAACACCGGGGAGCTGTTTTTT
TRBV4-1	few	TRBD2	TRBJ2-3	CASSQDTQRGQYF	TGCGCCAGCAGCCAAGACACTCAGCGGGGGCAGTATTTT
TRBV9	once	TRBD2	TRBJ2-7	CASSVGGSGGADEQYF	TGTGCCAGCAGCGTAGGCGGTAGCGGGGGGGCAGACGAGCAGTACTTC
TRBV6-5	once	-	TRBJ2-7	CASSDGRAYNEQYF	TGTGCCAGCAGTGATGGTAGGGCTTACAATGAGCAGTACTTC
TRBV6-2/TRBV6-3	-	-	TRBJ1-2	CASRTDVGGYTF	TGTGCCAGCAGAACCGACGTAGGAGGCTACACCTTC
TRBV9	few	TRBD2	TRBJ2-3	CASSVVPSGGSDTQYF	TGTGCCAGCAGCGTAGTTCCTAGCGGGGGGTCTGATACGCAGTATTTT
TRBV6-1	-	-	TRBJ2-7	CASSDGWYSYNEQYF	TGTGCCAGCAGTGACGGATGGTATTCCTACAATGAGCAGTACTTC
TRBV6-1	-	TRBD2	TRBJ2-7	CASRLLAGLEIQYF	TGTGCCAGCAGACTTTTAGCGGGGTTGGAGATCCAGTACTTC
TRBV12-3/TRBV12-4	-	-	TRBJ2-6	CASRKFSGANVLTF	TGTGCCAGCAGGAAGTTCTCTGGGGCCAACGTCCTGACTTTC
TRBV10-2	-	-	TRBJ1-1	CASSEWVHEAFF	TGCGCCAGCAGTGAGTGGGTCCATGAAGCTTTCTTT
TRBV20-1	-	-	TRBJ1-5	CSATVRSGNQPQHF	TGCAGTGCTACAGTTCGATCGGGCAATCAGCCCCAGCATTTT
TRBV20-1	few	-	TRBJ2-4	CSALGPRGENIQYF	TGCAGTGCTCTTGGACCCCGCGGAGAAAACATTCAGTACTTC
TRBV11-2	-	-	TRBJ1-2	CASSLDFRTADGYTF	TGTGCCAGCAGCTTAGATTTTCGGACAGCCGATGGCTACACCTTC
TRBV7-3	-	TRBD1	TRBJ1-2	CASSQESGTAANYGYTF	TGTGCCAGCAGCCAAGAATCGGGGACAGCCGCTAACTATGGCTACACCTTC
TRBV7-9	few	-	TRBJ2-7	CASSLASSLRQGGAEQYF	TGTGCCAGCAGCTTAGCGTCGAGTCTTCGACAGGGAGGGGCCGAGCAGTACTTC
TRBV6-2/TRBV6-3	-	TRBD2	TRBJ2-7	CASSSPTSGEYNEQYF	TGTGCCAGCAGTTCGCCGACTAGCGGGGAGTACAATGAGCAGTACTTC
TRBV27	few	TRBD2	TRBJ2-1	CASSFRGGGANEQFF	TGTGCCAGCAGTTTCCGCGGGGGGGGGGCCAATGAGCAGTTCTTC
TRBV20-1	few	TRBD2	TRBJ2-3	CSARFSGGTDTQYF	TGCAGTGCTAGATTTAGCGGGGGAACAGATACGCAGTATTTT
TRBV7-3	-	TRBD1	TRBJ1-2	CASSLTPTGTGSGYTF	TGTGCCAGCAGCTTAACTCCCACCGGGACAGGGTCCGGCTACACCTTC
TRBV2	-	-	TRBJ1-1	CASSSTGAMNTEAFF	TGTGCCAGCAGCTCGACAGGAGCCATGAACACTGAAGCTTTCTTT
TRBV29-1	-	-	TRBJ2-2	CSVGGVYGELFF	TGCAGCGTTGGGGGGGTGTACGGGGAGCTGTTTTTT